This T cell receptor (beta chain) was profiled in a study of blood T cell repertoires in COVID-19. Whole-study context: Samples taken during acute and convalescent COVID-19 were collected in the United States, Italy and Spain.

The germline gives CDR1 SEHNR, CDR2 FQNEAQ (reference sequence). The CDR3 has 14 residues. V lost 5 bases and J lost 4; bases outside the gene matches: 5. The table came from immunoSEQ multiplex PCR; TCRdb's copy has only in-frame clones and leaves some out. Among roughly 120,000 clones listed, approximately 90% were seen once. This clonotype was sampled from a human donor in a cohort sampled during active COVID-19. Source material: peripheral blood. The chain has TRBV7-9 and TRBJ2-7; 10 bases align to TRBD1. CDR3 protein: CASSTTGGAYEQYF. The CDR3, as DNA: TGTGCCAGCAGCACGACAGGGGGCGCGTACGAGCAGTACTTC.